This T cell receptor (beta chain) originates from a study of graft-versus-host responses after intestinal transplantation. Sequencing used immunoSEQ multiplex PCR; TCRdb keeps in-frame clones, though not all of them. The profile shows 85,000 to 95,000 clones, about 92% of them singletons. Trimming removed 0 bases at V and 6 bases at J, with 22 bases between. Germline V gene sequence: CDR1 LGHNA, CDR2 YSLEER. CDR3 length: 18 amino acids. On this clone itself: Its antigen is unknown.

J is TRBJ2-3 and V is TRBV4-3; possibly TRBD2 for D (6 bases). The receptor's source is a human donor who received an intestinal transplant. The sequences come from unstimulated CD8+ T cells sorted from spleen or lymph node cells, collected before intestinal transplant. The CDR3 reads CASSQDEAAGQGGDTQYF. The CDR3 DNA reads TGCGCCAGCAGCCAAGATGAGGCGGCGGGGCAGGGCGGCGATACGCAGTATTTT.